This TCR beta chain was documented in a study of T cells in Graves' hyperthyroidism and ophthalmopathy. For the study at large: Before treatment of any kind, peripheral blood was taken at initial diagnosis. Findings and limits, study-wide: Most thyroid clonotypes that were expanded above 0.001 also turned up in blood.

The study defined stable Graves' hyperthyroidism as no ophthalmopathy progression within 18 months. Clinicians diagnosed patients from clinical symptoms, serum thyroxine and TRAb, thyroid ultrasound and orbital computed tomography. This clonotype was picked up many times. Its antigen remains unknown. Amplification of TCR beta CDR3 regions used RNA as the template. First-round RT-PCR of the TCR CDR3 relied on the HTBI primer set. TCRdb called the multiplex PCR reads again in MiXCR, with one record for every CDR3 protein. Of about 710,000 distinct CDR3 sequences in the sample, roughly 17% were seen once. V was pared by 6 bases and J by 1 base, with 9 bases between. Germline V gene sequence: CDR1 MNHNS, CDR2 SASEGT. The CDR3 spans 13 residues.

The source is a man aged 18 to 29 with Graves' hyperthyroidism. The sample was blood. The chain employs TRBV6-1 and TRBJ1-1; D uncertain. The CDR3 here is CASRPLRNTEAFF. The CDR3 coding sequence is TGTGCCAGCAGACCTCTTAGGAACACTGAAGCTTTCTTT.